This TCR beta chain was recovered during a study of cytomegalovirus exposure and HLA in healthy donors. Germline CDR1 SGDLS, CDR2 YYNGEE. The CDR3 spans 15 residues. Trimming at V came to 7 bases and at J to 2 bases, leaving 6 bases not matched to a gene. PCR used 60 Vbeta primers and 13 Jbeta primers. Profiled with immunoSEQ multiplex PCR; TCRdb holds only in-frame clones, not every one. The sample shows about 50,000 clones, over 75% of them seen only once. The chain links TRBV9 to TRBJ2-3; 11 nucleotides line up with TRBD2. Sequencing used PBMCs. The sequence was obtained from a boy between 10 and 17 years old in good health and CMV-seropositive. This CDR3 reads CASGRTSGFTDTQYF. In nucleotides, the CDR3 is TGTGCCAGCGGGCGGACTAGCGGGTTCACAGATACGCAGTATTTT.